Presented here are 18 T cell receptor beta chains from one specimen sequenced in a study of T cells in Graves' hyperthyroidism and ophthalmopathy. TCR beta CDR3 regions were amplified from RNA. Carried out on the TCR CDR3, a first-round RT-PCR used the HTBI primer set. Each CDR3 protein gets one entry after TCRdb re-called the multiplex PCR reads with MiXCR. The table shows about 380,000 distinct CDR3 sequences, with approximately 18% occurring only once. Sequenced input: blood. The receptor set was obtained from a man aged 18 to 30 with Graves' ophthalmopathy.

The chain employs TRBV4-1 and TRBJ1-5; TRBD1 agrees at 8 bases. With 3 bases clipped from V and 4 bases from J, the junction kept 14 bases outside the gene matches. Germline V lookup: CDR1 MGHRA, CDR2 YSYEKL. CDR3 length: 18 residues. In DNA, the CDR3 is TGCGCCAGCAGCCAGGCGACAGGGGCAGGTGAAAGGAATCAGCCCCAGCATTTT. Translating gives CASSQATGAGERNQPQHF.

The J gene is TRBJ2-3, the V gene TRBV19; 13 bases agree with TRBD2. The germline V gene encodes CDR1 LNHDA and CDR2 SQIVND (reference sequence). The CDR3 consists of 16 residues. V lost 5 bases, J lost 2 bases, and 4 bases stayed unmatched. The CDR3 protein is CASSRLAGGNTDTQYF. The CDR3 DNA is TGTGCCAGTAGTCGACTAGCGGGGGGTAACACAGATACGCAGTATTTT.

This clonotype came up many times. The V and J genes are TRBV11-1 and TRBJ1-1; D is unclear. This CDR3 comprises 13 residues. Germline-derived CDR1 and CDR2 are SGHAT and FQDESV (reference sequence). V was cut by 6 bases and J by 2 bases, with 10 bases left in between. The CDR3 spells CASSLQTNTEAFF. DNA of the CDR3: TGTGCCAGCAGTTTACAGACAAACACTGAAGCTTTCTTT.

The rearrangement joins TRBV18 to TRBJ2-3, with 12 positions matching TRBD2. The CDR3 consists of 17 residues. Germline trimming cut 6 bases from V and 3 bases from J; bases unmatched to any gene: 10. Germline V gene sequence: CDR1 KGHSH, CDR2 LQKENI. The CDR3 nucleotides are TGTGCCAGCTCCGCACGCGTCGGGACTAGCGGGACAGATACGCAGTATTTT. Its protein is CASSARVGTSGTDTQYF.

This clonotype was detected ten times or more. The genes are TRBV7-9 and TRBJ2-1; maybe TRBD1 (6 bases). Trimming pared 3 bases from V and 7 bases from J, leaving 16 bases between. The germline gives CDR1 SEHNR, CDR2 FQNEAQ (reference sequence). This CDR3 comprises 15 residues. CDR3 loop: CASSFVPGAGNEQFF. The CDR3 DNA reads as TGTGCCAGCAGCTTCGTCCCAGGGGCAGGAAATGAGCAGTTCTTC.

This clonotype was picked up many times. The chain links TRBV6-2 or TRBV6-3 to TRBJ1-2; D is undetermined. The germline V and J ends were trimmed by 6 bases and 6 bases, with 17 bases remaining between them. This CDR3 region has 14 residues. Germline CDR1 MNHEY, CDR2 SVGEGT. Written as DNA, the CDR3 is TGTGCCAGCAGCGAACCCCCCTCGGTACATGGCTACACCTTC. Translating gives CASSEPPSVHGYTF.

This clonotype appeared many times. This sequence joins TRBV7-3 and TRBJ2-3; D ambiguous. Trimming took 3 bases from V and 1 from J, leaving 5 bases between them. CDR3 length equals 13 residues. CDR1 and CDR2 (germline): SGHTA, FQGTGA. The CDR3 loop reads CASSLVGTDTQYF. The CDR3 nucleotides read TGTGCCAGCAGCTTGGTGGGCACAGATACGCAGTATTTT.

Many counts were recorded for this clonotype. The chain joins TRBV18 to TRBJ1-3, with D maybe TRBD1 (6 bases). In germline, CDR1 is KGHSH, CDR2 LQKENI. V lost 3 bases and J 4 bases, leaving 13 bases between the germline ends. CDR3 length equals 15 residues. CDR3 region: CASSPPGQNGNTIYF. The DNA for the CDR3 is TGTGCCAGCTCACCGCCCGGACAGAACGGAAACACCATATATTTT.

This sequence joins TRBV5-4 and TRBJ2-7, with unresolved D. Trimming pared 4 bases from V and 5 bases from J, leaving 10 bases between. This CDR3 has 12 residues. Germline loops: CDR1 SGHNT, CDR2 YYREEE (reference sequence). CDR3 loop: CASSPVGDEQYF. In DNA form, the CDR3 reads TGTGCCAGCAGCCCGGTAGGTGACGAGCAGTACTTC. The whole variable domain, filled in from reference TRBV5-4 and TRBJ2-7, reads ETGVTQSPTHLIKTRGQQVTLRCSSQSGHNTVSWYQQALGQGPQFIFQYYREEENGRGNFPPRFSGLQFPNYSSELNVNALELDDSALYLCASSPVGDEQYFGPGTRLTVT.

This chain uses TRBV28 with TRBJ1-1; possible D gene TRBD1, 5 bases. Germline loops: CDR1 MDHEN, CDR2 SYDVKM. CDR3 length: 14 amino acids. The V gene lost 5 bases and the J gene lost 14 bases, with 24 bases spanning the gap. The CDR3 coding sequence is TGTGCCAGCAGTCGCGGTTGGGGGGAGTCGGGAGCCTTCTTT. It specifies CASSRGWGESGAFF.

This clonotype has more than one count but fewer than ten. The chain couples TRBV19 to TRBJ2-3, with TRBD2 identical over 8 bases. CDR3 size: 16 residues. Germline lookup yields CDR1 LNHDA and CDR2 SQIVND (reference sequence). V lost 8 bases, J lost 4 bases, and 14 bases stayed unmatched. CDR3 nucleotides: TGTGCCAGTGCTCGGGAGGGCGGTGATTGGGCAGATACGCAGTATTTT. Translation gives CASAREGGDWADTQYF.

This clonotype was seen a few times. V gene TRBV7-8 combines with J gene TRBJ2-1; 11 bases are a match to TRBD2. Germline loops: CDR1 SGHVS, CDR2 FQNEAQ. The CDR3 is 17 residues long. Trimming took 5 bases from V and 6 from J; bases not matched to a gene: 12. The CDR3 loop reads CASSTLAGAISSNEQFF. CDR3 DNA: TGTGCCAGCAGCACACTAGCGGGGGCCATCTCAAGCAATGAGCAGTTCTTC.

This clonotype was observed at least ten times. The chain is built from TRBV6-1 and TRBJ2-3; weak D call: TRBD2 (6 bases). Germline V gene sequence: CDR1 MNHNS, CDR2 SASEGT. V lost 3 bases to trimming and J lost 5 bases, with 15 bases between them. The CDR3 loop spans 15 amino acids. The CDR3 is CASSEWGGTKDTQYF. In nucleotides, the CDR3 is TGTGCCAGCAGTGAGTGGGGCGGGACCAAAGATACGCAGTATTTT.

This clonotype was seen ten or more times. The J gene is TRBJ2-2, the V gene TRBV27; 7 nucleotides line up with TRBD1. After removal of 8 bases from V and 4 bases from J, the junction contained 10 bases not matched to a gene. The CDR3 is made up of 15 amino acids. Germline values: CDR1 MNHEY, CDR2 SMNVEV (reference sequence). The CDR3 coding sequence is TGTGCCAGCCACAGGGGTCGGGTTTCCACCGGGGAGCTGTTTTTT. Protein sequence: CASHRGRVSTGELFF.

This clonotype showed up many times. The gene calls are TRBV7-6 and TRBJ2-3, with 9 bases aligning to TRBD2. CDR3 length: 14 residues. Trimming took 11 bases from V and 3 from J; bases not matched to a gene: 9. Germline values: CDR1 SGHVS, CDR2 FNYEAQ. The CDR3: CAGRMSGGTDTQYF. CDR3 in DNA: TGTGCCGGACGGATGAGCGGGGGGACAGATACGCAGTATTTT.

This clonotype was seen at least ten times. The J gene is TRBJ1-5, the V gene TRBV15, with a possible D match to TRBD1 (6 bases). Germline loops: CDR1 LNHNV, CDR2 YYDKDF (reference sequence). The CDR3 length is 16 residues. Trimming removed 4 bases from V and 1 base from J, with 14 bases in between. This CDR3 reads CATSKEQGMSNQPQHF. The CDR3 bases are TGTGCCACCAGCAAAGAACAGGGAATGAGCAATCAGCCCCAGCATTTT.

At least ten counts were recorded for this clonotype. The chain links TRBV12-3 or TRBV12-4 to TRBJ1-2; 8 bases match TRBD1. Trimming took 3 bases from V and 6 from J; bases not matched to a gene: 6. The CDR3 has 14 amino acids. CDR3 region: CASSFAGGENGYTF. As DNA, the CDR3 is TGTGCCAGCAGTTTCGCAGGGGGCGAGAATGGCTACACCTTC.

There are many counts of this clonotype. The chain uses TRBV7-9 and TRBJ2-1; D gene uncertain. V gave up 4 bases and J gave up 0 bases, with 7 bases separating them. Germline V gene data show CDR1 as SEHNR and CDR2 as FQNEAQ (reference sequence). There are 14 residues in the CDR3. CDR3 bases: TGTGCCAGCAGCTCCCCTAGCTCCTACAATGAGCAGTTCTTC. Amino acid sequence: CASSSPSSYNEQFF.